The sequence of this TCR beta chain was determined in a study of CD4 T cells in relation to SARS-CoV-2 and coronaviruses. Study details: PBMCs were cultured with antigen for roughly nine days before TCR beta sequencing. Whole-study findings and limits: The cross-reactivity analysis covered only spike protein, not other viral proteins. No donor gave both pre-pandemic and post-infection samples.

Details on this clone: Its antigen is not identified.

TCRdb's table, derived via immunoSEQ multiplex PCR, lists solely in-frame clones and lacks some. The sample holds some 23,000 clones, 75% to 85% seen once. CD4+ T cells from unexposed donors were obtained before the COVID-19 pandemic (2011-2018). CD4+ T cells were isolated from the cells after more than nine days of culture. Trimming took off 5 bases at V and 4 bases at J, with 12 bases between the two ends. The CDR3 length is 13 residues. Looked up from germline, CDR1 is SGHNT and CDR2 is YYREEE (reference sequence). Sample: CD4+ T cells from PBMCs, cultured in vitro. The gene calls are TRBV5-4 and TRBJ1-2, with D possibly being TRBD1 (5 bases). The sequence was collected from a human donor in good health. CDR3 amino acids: CASRETGAYGYTF. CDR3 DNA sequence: TGTGCCAGCAGAGAAACCGGGGCCTATGGCTACACCTTC.